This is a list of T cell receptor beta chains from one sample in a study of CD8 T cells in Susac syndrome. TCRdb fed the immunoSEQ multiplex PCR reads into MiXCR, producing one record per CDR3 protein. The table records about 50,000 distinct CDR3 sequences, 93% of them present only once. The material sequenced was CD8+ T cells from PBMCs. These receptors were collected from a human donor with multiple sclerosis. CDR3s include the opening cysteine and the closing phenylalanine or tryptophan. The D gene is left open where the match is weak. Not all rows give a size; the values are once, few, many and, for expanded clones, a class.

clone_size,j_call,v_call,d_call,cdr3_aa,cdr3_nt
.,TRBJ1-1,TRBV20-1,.,CSANSGDTEAFF,TGCAGTGCTAACTCAGGGGACACTGAAGCTTTCTTT
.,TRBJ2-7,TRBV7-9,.,CASSLTPWEQYF,TGTGCCAGCAGCCTGACCCCGTGGGAGCAGTACTTC
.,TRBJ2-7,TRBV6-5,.,CASSYGAEQYF,TGTGCCAGCAGTTACGGGGCCGAGCAGTACTTC
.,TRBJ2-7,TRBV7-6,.,CASSLGQGRNEQYF,TGTGCCAGCAGCTTAGGGCAGGGGAGAAACGAGCAGTACTTC
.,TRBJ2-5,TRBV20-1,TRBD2,CSARDSGVSETQYF,TGCAGTGCTAGAGATAGCGGGGTTTCAGAGACCCAGTACTTC
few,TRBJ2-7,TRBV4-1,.,CASSLEPGIYEQYF,TGCGCCAGCAGCCTAGAGCCCGGGATCTACGAGCAGTACTTC
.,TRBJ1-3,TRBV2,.,CASSSSSGNTIYF,TGTGCCAGCAGCTCTAGCTCTGGAAACACCATATATTTT
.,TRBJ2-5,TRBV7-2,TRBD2,CASSIKPGLEGAQYF,TGTGCCAGCAGTATTAAGCCGGGACTAGAAGGGGCCCAGTACTTC
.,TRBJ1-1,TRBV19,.,CASSRGRGVAFF,TGTGCCAGTTCTAGGGGACGTGGTGTAGCTTTCTTT
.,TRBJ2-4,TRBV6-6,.,CASSYEGEHTQNIQYF,TGTGCCAGCAGTTACGAGGGTGAGCACACCCAAAACATTCAGTACTTC
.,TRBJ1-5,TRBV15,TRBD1,CATSRDYRGGNQPQHF,TGTGCCACCAGCAGAGACTACAGGGGAGGCAATCAGCCCCAGCATTTT
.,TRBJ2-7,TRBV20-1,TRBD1,CSASSRDRAYEQYF,TGCAGTGCTAGCTCTCGGGACAGGGCCTACGAGCAGTACTTC
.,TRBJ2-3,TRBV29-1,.,CSVGARTDTQYF,TGCAGCGTTGGAGCTAGAACAGATACGCAGTATTTT
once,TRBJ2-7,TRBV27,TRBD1,CASSLLVGQGALYEQYF,TGTGCCAGCAGTTTATTGGTTGGGCAGGGGGCTCTCTACGAGCAGTACTTC
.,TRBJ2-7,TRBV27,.,CASSFPSGEQYF,TGTGCCAGCAGTTTCCCTTCCGGCGAGCAGTACTTC
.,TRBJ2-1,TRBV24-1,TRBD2,CATSDPSSGGANEQFF,TGTGCCACCAGTGACCCCTCTAGCGGGGGGGCCAATGAGCAGTTCTTC
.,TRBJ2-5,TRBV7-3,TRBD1,CASSLRDRVGETQYF,TGTGCCAGCAGCTTACGGGACAGGGTAGGCGAGACCCAGTACTTC
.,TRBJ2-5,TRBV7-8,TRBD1,CASSLVRGIRETQYF,TGTGCCAGCAGCTTAGTCAGGGGGATACGAGAGACCCAGTACTTC
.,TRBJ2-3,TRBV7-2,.,CASSGSPDSWDTQYF,TGTGCCAGCAGCGGGTCCCCCGATTCCTGGGATACGCAGTATTTT
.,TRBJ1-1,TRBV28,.,CASSSLTDAEAFF,TGTGCCAGCAGTTCACTGACGGACGCTGAAGCTTTCTTT
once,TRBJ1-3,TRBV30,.,CAWSRAIGNTIYF,TGTGCCTGGAGCCGCGCCATTGGAAACACCATATATTTT
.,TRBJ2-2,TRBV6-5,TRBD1,CASLQGGEVGELFF,TGTGCCAGCCTACAGGGGGGAGAGGTCGGGGAGCTGTTTTTT
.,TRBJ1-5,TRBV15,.,CATSRDTMRDQLQHF,TGTGCCACCAGCAGAGATACTATGCGGGATCAGCTCCAGCATTTT
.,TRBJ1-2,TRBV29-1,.,CSVEPQGGGYTF,TGCAGCGTCGAGCCTCAAGGCGGTGGCTACACCTTC
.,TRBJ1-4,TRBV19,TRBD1,CASNNDRGLTNEKLFF,TGTGCCAGTAACAACGACAGGGGGCTAACTAATGAAAAACTGTTTTTT
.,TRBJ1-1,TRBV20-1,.,CSARDSTNTEAFF,TGCAGTGCTAGAGATTCCACCAACACTGAAGCTTTCTTT
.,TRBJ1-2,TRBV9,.,CASRGLGGSGYTF,TGTGCCAGCAGGGGCCTCGGGGGTAGTGGCTACACCTTC
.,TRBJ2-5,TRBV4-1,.,CASSQEPHWGETQYF,TGCGCCAGCAGCCAAGAACCCCATTGGGGAGAGACCCAGTACTTC
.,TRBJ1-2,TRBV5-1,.,CASSLPSSIYGYTF,TGCGCCAGCAGCTTGCCCAGCTCAATTTATGGCTACACCTTC
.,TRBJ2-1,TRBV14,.,CASSQTAGPYNEQFF,TGTGCCAGCAGCCAGACCGCCGGGCCCTACAATGAGCAGTTCTTC
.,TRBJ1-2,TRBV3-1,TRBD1,CASSQDGAGGTYGYTF,TGTGCCAGCAGCCAAGATGGGGCAGGGGGGACCTATGGCTACACCTTC
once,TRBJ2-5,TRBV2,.,CASRISPGTQETQYF,TGTGCCAGCAGGATTTCTCCGGGCACCCAAGAGACCCAGTACTTC
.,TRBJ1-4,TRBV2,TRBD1,CARGDRSEKLFF,TGTGCCAGGGGGGACAGAAGTGAAAAACTGTTTTTT
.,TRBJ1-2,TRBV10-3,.,CAISESNYGYTF,TGTGCCATCAGTGAGTCCAACTATGGCTACACCTTC
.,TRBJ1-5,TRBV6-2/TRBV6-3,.,CASSYLPRAERPQHF,TGTGCCAGCAGTTACCTCCCAAGGGCCGAGCGGCCCCAGCATTTT
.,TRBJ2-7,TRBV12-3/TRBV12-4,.,CASSQNYEQYF,TGTGCCAGCAGCCAAAACTACGAGCAGTACTTC
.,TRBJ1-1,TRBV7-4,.,CASSSKQRRCTEAFF,TGTGCCAGCAGCTCCAAACAGCGAAGGTGCACTGAAGCTTTCTTT
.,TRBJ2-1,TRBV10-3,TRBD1,CAISQGASNEQFF,TGTGCCATCAGCCAGGGGGCCAGCAATGAGCAGTTCTTC
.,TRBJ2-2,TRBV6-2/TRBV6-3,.,CASGPATLATVGELFF,TGTGCCAGCGGGCCAGCCACATTAGCCACGGTCGGGGAGCTGTTTTTT
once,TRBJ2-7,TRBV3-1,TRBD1,CASSQVGRGFHEQYF,TGTGCCAGCAGCCAGGTTGGCAGGGGGTTTCACGAGCAGTACTTC
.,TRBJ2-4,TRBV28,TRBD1,CASRSGTGGYIQYF,TGTGCCAGCAGGTCCGGGACAGGGGGCTACATTCAGTACTTC